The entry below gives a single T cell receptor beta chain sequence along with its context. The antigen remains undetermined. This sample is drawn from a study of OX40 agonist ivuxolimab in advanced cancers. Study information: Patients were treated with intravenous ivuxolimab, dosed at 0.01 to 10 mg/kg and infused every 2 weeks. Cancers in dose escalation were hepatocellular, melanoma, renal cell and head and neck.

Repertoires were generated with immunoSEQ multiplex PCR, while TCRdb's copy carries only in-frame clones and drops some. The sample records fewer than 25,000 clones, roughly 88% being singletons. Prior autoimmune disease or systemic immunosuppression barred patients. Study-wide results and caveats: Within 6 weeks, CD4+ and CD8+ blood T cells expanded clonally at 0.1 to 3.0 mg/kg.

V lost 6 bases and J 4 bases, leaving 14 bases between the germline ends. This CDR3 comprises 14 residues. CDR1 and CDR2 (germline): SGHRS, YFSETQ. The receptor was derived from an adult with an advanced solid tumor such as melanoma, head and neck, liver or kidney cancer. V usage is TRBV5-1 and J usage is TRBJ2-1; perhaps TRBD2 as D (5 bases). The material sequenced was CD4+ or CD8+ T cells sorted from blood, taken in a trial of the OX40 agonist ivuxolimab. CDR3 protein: CASKAAPGYNEQFF. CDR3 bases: TGCGCCAGCAAGGCCGCCCCGGGATACAATGAGCAGTTCTTC.